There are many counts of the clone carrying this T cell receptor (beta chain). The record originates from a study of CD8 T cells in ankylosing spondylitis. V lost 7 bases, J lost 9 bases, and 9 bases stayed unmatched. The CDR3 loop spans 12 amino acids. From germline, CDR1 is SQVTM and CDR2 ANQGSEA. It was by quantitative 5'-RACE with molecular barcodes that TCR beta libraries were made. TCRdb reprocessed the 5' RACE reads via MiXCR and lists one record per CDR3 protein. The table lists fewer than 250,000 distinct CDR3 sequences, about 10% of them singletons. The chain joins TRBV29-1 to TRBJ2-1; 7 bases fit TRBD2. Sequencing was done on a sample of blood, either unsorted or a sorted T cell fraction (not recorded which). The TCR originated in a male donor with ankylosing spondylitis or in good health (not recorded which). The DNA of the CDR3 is TGCAGCGCCGGACTGGGAGGGAGTGAGCAGTTCTTC. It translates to CSAGLGGSEQFF.